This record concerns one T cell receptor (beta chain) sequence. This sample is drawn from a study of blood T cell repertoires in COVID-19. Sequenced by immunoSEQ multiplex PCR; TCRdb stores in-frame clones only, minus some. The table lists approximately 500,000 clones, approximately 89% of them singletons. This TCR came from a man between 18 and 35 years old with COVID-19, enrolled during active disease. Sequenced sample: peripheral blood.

The CDR3, as DNA: TGTGCCAGCAGCTCCAACCGGGACAGGTACTATGGCTACACCTTC. It is translated as CASSSNRDRYYGYTF. The V gene is TRBV5-4, the J gene TRBJ1-2, with 8 bases fitting TRBD1. With V trimmed by 3 bases and J by 3 bases, 7 bases remained unmatched. Germline V CDR1 and CDR2: SGHNT, YYREEE (reference sequence). This CDR3 has 15 residues.